This TCR beta chain was identified during a study of T-cell reconstitution after alpha-beta-depleted transplantation in children. Points from the study as a whole: The main origin of T-cell counts and diversity one year after transplant was newly produced T cells.

This clonotype was seen ten or more times. Its antigen is not identified. The CDR3 contains 14 residues. The germline V gene encodes CDR1 LGHNA and CDR2 YNFKEQ. Deletions cut 0 bases from V and 1 base from J, with 3 bases between. This sample's TCRbeta library carried unique molecular identifier barcodes. One entry per CDR3 protein results from TCRdb running MiXCR on the PCR reads. This table has over 150,000 distinct CDR3 sequences, 5% to 7.5% appearing once. The J gene is TRBJ2-2, the V gene TRBV4-2; D not resolved. The specimen comprised PBMCs, sampled before TCRalphabeta/CD19-depleted stem cell transplant. The sequence was obtained from a girl under three years old with combined immunodeficiency, due to receive a stem cell transplant. The CDR3 sequence is CASSQDKNTGELFF. The CDR3, as DNA: TGTGCCAGCAGCCAAGATAAGAACACCGGGGAGCTGTTTTTT.